These 27 T cell receptor beta chains were sequenced from one sample in a study of CD8 T cells in ankylosing spondylitis. Regarding the study as a whole: The study identified a TCR beta motif of several highly homologous variants that appeared characteristic of ankylosing spondylitis blood.

These TCRs' antigens remain unknown. TCRdb itself ran the 5' RACE reads through MiXCR, one entry per CDR3 protein. The profile shows hundreds of thousands of distinct CDR3 sequences, 25% to 30% of them singletons. What was sequenced was blood, either unsorted or a sorted T cell fraction (not recorded which). Source of these receptors: a male donor with ankylosing spondylitis.

This clonotype was found once. The chain couples TRBV6-2 or TRBV6-3 to TRBJ2-3; 10 bases align to TRBD2. Germline V gene lookup returns CDR1 MNHEY and CDR2 SVGEGT. The CDR3 loop spans 15 amino acids. The J segment lost 6 bases and the V segment lost 5 bases, leaving 8 bases of the junction unmatched. CDR3 DNA: TGTGCCAGCAGTGACATAGCGGGAGGTATTGATACGCAGTATTTT. As protein: CASSDIAGGIDTQYF.

There are many counts of this clonotype. This chain connects TRBV30 to TRBJ2-2; 7 bases line up with TRBD1. The CDR3 runs to 15 residues. Germline V gives CDR1 GTSNPN, CDR2 SVGIG (reference sequence). V dropped 3 bases and J dropped 1; count of bases not matched to a gene: 5. Here the CDR3 DNA reads TGTGCCTGGAGGCCGGACAGGTTGAACACCGGGGAGCTGTTTTTT. Its translation: CAWRPDRLNTGELFF.

The CDR3 sequence: CSVADRLVFF. In DNA, the CDR3 is TGCAGCGTTGCCGACAGGTTGGTTTTCTTT. This chain connects TRBV29-1 to TRBJ1-1; tentative D call: TRBD1 (6 bases). The CDR3 is 10 residues long. V was trimmed by 4 bases and J by 13 bases, leaving 13 bases between them. Per the germline V gene, CDR1 is SQVTM and CDR2 is ANQGSEA.

This clonotype showed up just once. The V gene is TRBV20-1, the J gene TRBJ2-3; D is perhaps TRBD2 (5 bases). Trimming left V 6 bases short and J 5 bases short, with 24 bases between. The germline V gene encodes CDR1 DFQATT and CDR2 SNEGSKA (reference sequence). The CDR3 length is 16 residues. The DNA for the CDR3 is TGCAGTGCCCACTTTGGTAGCGCCCGGTGGGTAGATACGCAGTATTTT. Its translation is CSAHFGSARWVDTQYF.

The genes are TRBV20-1 and TRBJ2-5, with D perhaps matching TRBD1 or TRBD2 (5 bases each). The germline V and J ends were trimmed by 8 bases and 5 bases, with 18 bases remaining between them. Germline V gene sequence: CDR1 DFQATT, CDR2 SNEGSKA (reference sequence). The CDR3 is 13 amino acids. The CDR3 is CSTGRSGEETQYF. The DNA of the CDR3 is TGCAGTACGGGACGGAGCGGAGAGGAGACCCAGTACTTC.

The chain employs TRBV29-1 and TRBJ1-5; D is unresolved. Trimming removed 4 bases at V and 6 bases at J, with 13 bases between. The CDR3 consists of 13 residues. From germline, CDR1 is SQVTM and CDR2 ANQGSEA. The CDR3 loop is CSVAPSVGQPQHF. DNA for the CDR3: TGCAGCGTTGCGCCTTCAGTGGGTCAGCCCCAGCATTTT.

This clonotype was found a few times. The CDR3 DNA is TGTGCCAGCAGCCGAGGAGGGGGAGTCTCCGGCTACACCTTC. Its protein product is CASSRGGGVSGYTF. This chain joins TRBV11-2 and TRBJ1-2; perhaps TRBD1 as D (6 bases). The CDR3 has 14 residues. V shed 5 bases and J shed 8 bases, with 18 bases lying between them. In germline, CDR1 is SGHAT, CDR2 FQNNGV.

The V gene is TRBV5-1, the J gene TRBJ2-1, with 8 positions matching TRBD1. This CDR3 spans 15 amino acids. The trim removed 3 bases at V and 7 bases at J, leaving 9 bases unmatched. Germline values: CDR1 SGHRS, CDR2 YFSETQ. CDR3 sequence: CASSSPGQAFNEQFF. The CDR3 DNA reads TGCGCCAGCAGCTCGCCGGGACAGGCCTTTAATGAGCAGTTCTTC.

This clonotype was counted a few times. This chain uses TRBV6-1 with TRBJ2-1; TRBD2 is a possible D gene (6 bases). The CDR3 has 12 residues. V shed 6 bases and J shed 8 bases, with 11 bases lying between them. Germline CDR1 reads MNHNS; CDR2 reads SASEGT. The CDR3 nucleotides read TGTGCCAGCAGGGCACCGGGGGATGAGCAGTTCTTC. Amino acids: CASRAPGDEQFF.

This clonotype has only a few counts. The genes are TRBV6-1 and TRBJ2-3, with 10 bases that match TRBD2. The CDR3 length is 15 residues. The J segment lost 4 bases and the V segment lost 4 bases, leaving 5 bases of the junction unmatched. The germline V gene has CDR1 MNHNS and CDR2 SASEGT. CDR3: CASSGLAGAADTQYF. The CDR3, as DNA: TGTGCCAGCAGTGGACTAGCGGGTGCCGCAGATACGCAGTATTTT.

This rearrangement joins TRBV7-2 to TRBJ1-5; the D gene is possibly TRBD1 (5 bases). The V end was cut by 4 bases, the J end by 0 bases, with 10 bases between. Germline assignment: CDR1 SGHTA and CDR2 FQGNSA. The CDR3 loop spans 15 amino acids. In DNA, the CDR3 is TGTGCCAGCAGCTGGGGGTCCTATAGCAATCAGCCCCAGCATTTT. It yields the protein CASSWGSYSNQPQHF.

This sequence joins TRBV5-1 and TRBJ2-1; weak D call: TRBD2 (6 bases). Per the germline V gene, CDR1 is SGHRS and CDR2 is YFSETQ. Trimming cost V 0 bases and J 8 bases, with 18 bases left between them. CDR3 size: 16 residues. This CDR3 is CASSLESGVSPDEQFF. Written as DNA, the CDR3 is TGCGCCAGCAGCTTGGAATCGGGAGTCAGCCCCGATGAGCAGTTCTTC.

The gene calls are TRBV20-1 and TRBJ2-1; D remains ambiguous. CDR3 length: 12 amino acids. V lost 3 bases to trimming and J lost 10 bases, with 13 bases between them. Per the germline V gene, CDR1 is DFQATT and CDR2 is SNEGSKA (reference sequence). Here the CDR3 DNA reads TGCAGTGCTAGTTATGGAGCCCAAGAGCAGTTCTTC. Translation gives CSASYGAQEQFF.

A few counts support this clonotype. The chain employs TRBV7-7 and TRBJ2-1; D remains ambiguous. This CDR3 has 14 residues. Trimming removed 2 bases at V and 6 bases at J, with 11 bases between. Germline lookup yields CDR1 SSHAT and CDR2 FNYEAQ (reference sequence). CDR3 amino acids: CASSLIGVGNEQFF. The CDR3 bases are TGTGCCAGCAGCTTAATTGGGGTTGGCAATGAGCAGTTCTTC.

This clonotype was counted between two and nine times. The chain is built from TRBV19 and TRBJ2-1, with TRBD2 identical over 11 bases. Germline lookup yields CDR1 LNHDA and CDR2 SQIVND (reference sequence). The CDR3 consists of 17 residues. The ends lost 3 bases at V and 4 bases at J; junction bases unmatched: 8. The DNA for the CDR3 is TGTGCCAGTAGTATTGGAACCGGGACTAGCGGATACAATGAGCAGTTCTTC. This sequence encodes CASSIGTGTSGYNEQFF.

The V gene is TRBV4-2, the J gene TRBJ2-5; 8 nucleotides match TRBD2. The J segment lost 1 base and the V segment lost 4 bases, leaving 2 bases of the junction unmatched. The CDR3 consists of 14 residues. Germline CDR1 and CDR2: LGHNA and YNFKEQ. CDR3 nucleotide sequence: TGTGCCAGCAGCCTTAGCGGGACCCAAGAGACCCAGTACTTC. This encodes CASSLSGTQETQYF.

J is TRBJ2-3 and V is TRBV9; 7 bases line up with TRBD2. This CDR3 is built from 15 residues. The V gene's germline CDR1 is SGDLS and CDR2 YYNGEE. Trimming took 5 bases from V and 2 from J; bases not matched to a gene: 8. CDR3: CASSTSGTITDTQYF. The CDR3 DNA reads as TGTGCCAGCAGTACATCCGGGACTATCACAGATACGCAGTATTTT.

This clonotype came up a few times. The chain joins TRBV12-3 or TRBV12-4 to TRBJ2-4, with 7 bases aligning to TRBD2. The junction had 13 bases not matched to a gene; V was cut back by 6 bases and J by 8 bases. The CDR3 covers 15 residues. CDR3 sequence (DNA): TGTGCCAGCAGCCTCCTGGGCGGGAGCGAATACATTCAGTACTTC. This sequence encodes CASSLLGGSEYIQYF.

This chain joins TRBV20-1 and TRBJ2-1; tentative D call: TRBD2 (5 bases). The germline gives CDR1 DFQATT, CDR2 SNEGSKA (reference sequence). Trimming removed 0 bases from V and 10 bases from J, with 10 bases in between. This CDR3 has 12 residues. CDR3 amino acids: CSARDARGEQFF. CDR3 DNA: TGCAGTGCTAGAGATGCCCGAGGGGAGCAGTTCTTC.

This chain links TRBV28 with TRBJ2-1; 8 bases are shared with TRBD1. This CDR3 spans 14 amino acids. V was clipped by 6 bases and J by 7 bases; unmatched bases: 8. CDR1 MDHEN and CDR2 SYDVKM come from the germline V gene. CDR3 region: CASREETGVNEQFF. CDR3 nucleotides: TGTGCCAGCAGAGAGGAGACAGGGGTGAATGAGCAGTTCTTC. The full variable domain, in which reference TRBV28 and TRBJ2-1 provide the parts outside the CDR3, is DVKVTQSSRYLVKRTGEKVFLECVQDMDHENMFWYRQDPGLGLRLIYFSYDVKMKEKGDIPEGYSVSREKKERFSLILESASTNQTSMYLCASREETGVNEQFFGPGTRLTVL.

The V and J genes are TRBV7-2 and TRBJ2-7; 9 nucleotides line up with TRBD2. After removal of 1 base from V and 7 bases from J, the junction contained 11 bases not matched to a gene. Germline CDR1 and CDR2: SGHTA and FQGNSA. The CDR3 extends over 16 amino acids. In DNA form, the CDR3 reads TGTGCCAGCAGCTTAGGGGTCTTAGCGGGGGCCGGTGAGCAGTACTTC. Protein sequence: CASSLGVLAGAGEQYF. The whole variable domain, remainder taken from reference TRBV7-2 and TRBJ2-7, is GAGVSQSPSNKVTEKGKDVELRCDPISGHTALYWYRQSLGQGLEFLIYFQGNSAPDKSGLPSDRFSAERTGGSVSTLTIQRTQQEDSAVYLCASSLGVLAGAGEQYFGPGTRLTVT.

This clonotype was picked up a small number of times. This chain joins TRBV13 and TRBJ2-1, with 9 bases identical to TRBD2. The CDR3 sequence is 18 residues long. Trimming cost V 3 bases and J 6 bases; bases outside gene matches: 15. CDR1 is PRHDT, CDR2 FYEKMQ, per germline (reference sequence). The CDR3 DNA reads TGTGCCAGCAGCTTGCGGGAGGGCCTATGGCTACTCTCCAATGAGCAGTTCTTC. Protein: CASSLREGLWLLSNEQFF.

This clonotype was detected a few times. CDR3 sequence: CASSLVGSSNTEAFF. The CDR3 nucleotides are TGTGCCAGCAGTTTAGTCGGCAGTTCGAACACTGAAGCTTTCTTT. J is TRBJ1-1 and V is TRBV12-3 or TRBV12-4; D not certain. V gave up 1 base and J gave up 1 base, with 10 bases separating them. This CDR3 spans 15 amino acids.

The J gene is TRBJ1-5, the V gene TRBV4-1, with 8 bases matching TRBD1. Germline loops: CDR1 MGHRA, CDR2 YSYEKL. CDR3 length: 17 amino acids. V lost 3 bases to trimming and J lost 3 bases; unmatched junction nucleotides: 10. The CDR3 loop is CASSHRYGQGDNQPQHF. The CDR3 DNA reads as TGCGCCAGCAGCCACCGCTATGGACAGGGTGACAATCAGCCCCAGCATTTT.

The chain uses TRBV12-3 or TRBV12-4 and TRBJ1-5; D remains unclear. The CDR3 has 15 amino acids. The ends were cut back, 2 bases at V and 4 bases at J, with 12 bases in the middle. In DNA form, the CDR3 reads TGTGCCAGCAGTTTAAGGCGCAGAATGAATCAGCCCCAGCATTTT. Protein sequence: CASSLRRRMNQPQHF.

CDR3 DNA: TGTGCCAGCAGCCCAACAGGGTACTCACCCCTCCACTTT. Its protein is CASSPTGYSPLHF. V and J are TRBV3-1 and TRBJ1-6; tentative D call: TRBD1 (6 bases). The CDR3 is made up of 13 amino acids. Trimming shortened V by 4 bases and J by 10 bases, and 11 bases separated the two germline ends. Per the germline V gene, CDR1 is LGHDT and CDR2 is YNNKEL (reference sequence).

This clonotype was observed a handful of times. This chain links TRBV5-1 with TRBJ1-1; no clear D gene. Germline V CDR1 and CDR2: SGHRS, YFSETQ. There are 14 residues in the CDR3. Trimming stripped 0 bases from V and 2 bases from J, with 8 bases between. The DNA of the CDR3 is TGCGCCAGCAGCTTGGGAGGGTTCAACACTGAAGCTTTCTTT. This translates into CASSLGGFNTEAFF.